The 30 T cell receptor beta chains listed next were all sequenced from one sample in a study of blood T cell repertoires in COVID-19. Measured with immunoSEQ multiplex PCR; TCRdb has only the in-frame clones, and not every one. The repertoire holds about 180,000 clones, with approximately 82% as singletons. Sequenced material: peripheral blood. Source of these receptors: a woman older than 75 with active or convalescent COVID-19.

This clone was counted a few times. The gene calls are TRBV19 and TRBJ1-1; D call uncertain. CDR1 and CDR2 from the germline V gene are LNHDA and SQIVND (reference sequence). The CDR3 consists of 14 residues. V lost 3 bases, J lost 4 bases, and 12 bases lay in between. CDR3 protein: CASSIGWRGTEAFF. For the CDR3, the DNA is TGTGCCAGTAGTATTGGCTGGCGGGGCACTGAAGCTTTCTTT.

The genes are TRBV5-4 and TRBJ2-7; 10 bases fit TRBD1. V was pared by 1 base and J by 4 bases, with 11 bases of the junction left unmatched. The CDR3 sequence is 17 residues long. Germline V CDR1 and CDR2: SGHNT, YYREEE (reference sequence). The CDR3, as DNA: TGTGCCAGCAGCTTGCGGGACAGGGGATCGCTATCGTACGAGCAGTACTTC. It yields the protein CASSLRDRGSLSYEQYF.

In this sample, this clone turned up a few times. The V call is TRBV29-1, the J call TRBJ1-4, with D possibly matching TRBD1 (5 bases). The germline gives CDR1 SQVTM, CDR2 ANQGSEA. V was pared by 2 bases and J by 3 bases, with 10 bases between. The CDR3 spans 14 residues. The CDR3 DNA reads TGCAGCGTTGAACTCAGGGCTTCTAATGAAAAACTGTTTTTT. It specifies CSVELRASNEKLFF.

The DNA of the CDR3 is TGTGCCAGCAGCCAACTGGGCCTCACCGAGCAGTACTTC. Residues: CASSQLGLTEQYF. This chain joins TRBV3-1 (or the pseudogene TRBV3-2) and TRBJ2-7; D remains ambiguous. The V gene's germline CDR1 is LGHDT and CDR2 YNNKEL (reference sequence). The V end lost 2 bases, the J end lost 6 bases, and 11 bases lay between the germline ends. The CDR3 contains 13 residues.

The V gene is TRBV6-5, the J gene TRBJ2-7; D possibly corresponds to TRBD1 (5 bases). This CDR3 has 14 amino acids. Germline CDR1 reads MNHEY; CDR2 reads SVGAGI. Trimming shortened V by 6 bases and J by 2 bases, and 14 bases separated the two germline ends. Here the CDR3 reads CASRLQAAPYEQYF. The CDR3 nucleotides read TGTGCCAGCAGGTTACAGGCTGCGCCCTACGAGCAGTACTTC.

This clone was seen a few times. The chain uses TRBV2 and TRBJ1-1; weak D call: TRBD1 (6 bases). Deletions cut 6 bases from V and 3 bases from J, with 14 bases between. CDR3 length: 14 residues. Germline loops: CDR1 SNHLY, CDR2 FYNNEI. This chain's CDR3 is CASRSQGGHTEAFF. In DNA, the CDR3 is TGTGCCAGCAGATCACAGGGTGGGCACACTGAAGCTTTCTTT.

This chain links TRBV30 with TRBJ2-1; TRBD2 might be the D (5 bases). V was shortened by 3 bases and J by 7 bases, with 16 bases between the two germline ends. Germline CDR1 and CDR2: GTSNPN and SVGIG (reference sequence). The CDR3 extends over 14 amino acids. The CDR3 sequence: CAWRKAGGENEQFF. CDR3 DNA sequence: TGTGCCTGGAGGAAAGCCGGAGGCGAAAATGAGCAGTTCTTC.

This chain joins TRBV29-1 and TRBJ2-7; 8 bases line up with TRBD1. The CDR3 is made up of 12 amino acids. CDR1 and CDR2 from the germline V gene are SQVTM and ANQGSEA. The J segment lost 4 bases and the V segment lost 5 bases, leaving 4 bases of the junction unmatched. The CDR3 nucleotides read TGCAGCGTTAGGACAGGGAAATACGAGCAGTACTTC. Amino acid sequence: CSVRTGKYEQYF.

The rearrangement uses TRBV28 and TRBJ1-3; 10 bases are shared with TRBD1. This CDR3 is built from 15 residues. Per the germline V gene, CDR1 is MDHEN and CDR2 is SYDVKM. Germline trimming cut 7 bases from V and 3 bases from J; bases unmatched to any gene: 6. The CDR3 reads CASTATGGFGNTIYF. The CDR3 DNA is TGTGCCAGCACCGCGACAGGGGGCTTTGGAAACACCATATATTTT.

The chain combines TRBV2 with TRBJ2-7; TRBD1 matches 12 bases. The germline V gene has CDR1 SNHLY and CDR2 FYNNEI. The CDR3 covers 14 residues. J was trimmed by 3 bases and V by 6 bases; bases with no gene match: 3. The chain's CDR3 is CASSGTGGVYEQYF. CDR3 bases: TGTGCCAGCAGCGGGACAGGGGGCGTCTACGAGCAGTACTTC.

V gene TRBV19 combines with J gene TRBJ2-7, with 10 bases identical to TRBD2. V was pared by 6 bases and J by 3 bases, with 8 bases of the junction left unmatched. Germline V gene data show CDR1 as LNHDA and CDR2 as SQIVND (reference sequence). The CDR3 contains 15 residues. CDR3 nucleotide sequence: TGTGCCAGTAGGAGAGAGGCTAGCGGGAGCTACGAGCAGTACTTC. Translating it yields CASRREASGSYEQYF.

The table lists this clone with a count of one. The DNA for the CDR3 is TGTGCCAGCAGCCCGGGACTAGCGGGAGGGACGAACACAGATACGCAGTATTTT. Its translation is CASSPGLAGGTNTDTQYF. The chain combines TRBV11-2 with TRBJ2-3, with 16 bases aligning to TRBD2. Trimming took 5 bases from V and 2 from J; bases not matched to a gene: 7. Germline values: CDR1 SGHAT, CDR2 FQNNGV. This CDR3 region has 18 residues.

The chain joins TRBV24-1 to TRBJ2-1; TRBD1 might be the D (7 bases). This CDR3 comprises 15 residues. Trimming left V 3 bases short and J 1 base short, with 9 bases between. The germline V gene encodes CDR1 KGHDR and CDR2 SFDVKD. CDR3 coding DNA: TGTGCCACCAGTGATGCAGGGGGGTCCTACAATGAGCAGTTCTTC. Its translation is CATSDAGGSYNEQFF.

This chain joins TRBV3-1 (or the pseudogene TRBV3-2) and TRBJ2-1; D gene uncertain. The CDR3 contains 12 residues. Germline V lookup: CDR1 LGHDT, CDR2 YNNKEL (reference sequence). V was cut by 0 bases and J by 9 bases, with 6 bases left in between. The CDR3 region has the DNA TGTGCCAGCAGCCAAGAGTCGGTTGAGCAGTTCTTC. Protein sequence: CASSQESVEQFF.

The chain recombines TRBV11-2 with TRBJ2-7; TRBD2 aligns across 9 bases. This CDR3 has 15 residues. Germline V gene data show CDR1 as SGHAT and CDR2 as FQNNGV. V was clipped by 5 bases and J by 7 bases; unmatched bases: 12. CDR3 residues: CASSPLTSGFLEQYF. The CDR3 DNA reads as TGTGCCAGCAGCCCCCTGACTAGCGGTTTTTTGGAGCAGTACTTC.

This clone was counted a few times. For the CDR3, the DNA is TGTGCCAGCAGTTACTCCGGGACTAGCGGCTACGAGCAGTACTTC. Protein: CASSYSGTSGYEQYF. The chain combines TRBV6-2 or TRBV6-3 with TRBJ2-7; 11 positions agree with TRBD2. The germline V gene encodes CDR1 MNHEY and CDR2 SVGEGT. V was clipped by 0 bases and J by 3 bases; unmatched bases: 1. The CDR3 spans 15 residues.

This rearrangement joins TRBV7-2 to TRBJ2-2; unclear D gene. CDR3 length: 15 amino acids. Trimming removed 5 bases from V and 2 bases from J, with 12 bases in between. Germline V gene sequence: CDR1 SGHTA, CDR2 FQGNSA. CDR3 residues: CASSSQASNTGELFF. The CDR3 coding sequence is TGTGCCAGCAGCAGTCAGGCCTCTAACACCGGGGAGCTGTTTTTT.

The chain recombines TRBV5-5 with TRBJ1-2; D ambiguous. Germline V gene data show CDR1 as SGHKS and CDR2 as YYEKEE (reference sequence). V shed 4 bases and J shed 0 bases, with 13 bases lying between them. The CDR3 runs to 15 residues. This CDR3 is CASSASSEPNYGYTF. CDR3 sequence (DNA): TGTGCCAGCAGCGCCTCCAGTGAACCTAACTATGGCTACACCTTC.

This rearrangement joins TRBV19 to TRBJ1-5; 10 bases agree with TRBD1. V lost 7 bases to trimming and J lost 4 bases; unmatched junction nucleotides: 16. Germline lookup yields CDR1 LNHDA and CDR2 SQIVND (reference sequence). This CDR3 is 18 amino acids long. Written as DNA, the CDR3 is TGTGCCAGTACCGGGACAGGGGCGATCCCATCTTGGAATCAGCCCCAGCATTTT. Translation: CASTGTGAIPSWNQPQHF. Supplemented by reference TRBV19 and TRBJ1-5, the full variable domain reads DGGITQSPKYLFRKEGQNVTLSCEQNLNHDAMYWYRQDPGQGLRLIYYSQIVNDFQKGDIAEGYSVSREKKESFPLTVTSAQKNPTAFYLCASTGTGAIPSWNQPQHFGDGTRLSIL.

The genes are TRBV5-1 and TRBJ2-7; 13 bases map to TRBD2. The CDR3 extends over 15 amino acids. CDR1 and CDR2 (germline): SGHRS, YFSETQ. V shed 4 bases and J 1 base; nucleotides not matched to a gene: 2. In DNA, the CDR3 is TGCGCCAGCAGCCCGGGACTAGCGGGGTCCTACGAGCAGTACTTC. This codes for CASSPGLAGSYEQYF.

V usage is TRBV6-1 and J usage is TRBJ1-1, with D perhaps TRBD1 (5 bases). The CDR3 loop spans 16 amino acids. The V end was cut by 2 bases, the J end by 1 base, with 14 bases between. CDR1 and CDR2 from the germline V gene are MNHNS and SASEGT. The CDR3 reads CASSEIIGGANTEAFF. CDR3 DNA: TGTGCCAGCAGTGAAATTATAGGAGGGGCGAACACTGAAGCTTTCTTT.

The chain recombines TRBV9 with TRBJ1-1, with 7 positions matching TRBD1. The CDR3 length is 15 residues. The J segment lost 0 bases and the V segment lost 4 bases, leaving 6 bases of the junction unmatched. Germline V gene sequence: CDR1 SGDLS, CDR2 YYNGEE. CDR3 loop: CASSRGGQMNTEAFF. In nucleotides, the CDR3 is TGTGCCAGCAGCCGAGGGGGACAGATGAACACTGAAGCTTTCTTT.

This chain uses TRBV6-5 with TRBJ1-2, with a tentative D call TRBD1 (5 bases). CDR3 size: 13 residues. The ends were cut back, 6 bases at V and 6 bases at J, with 14 bases in the middle. From germline, CDR1 is MNHEY and CDR2 SVGAGI. In DNA, the CDR3 is TGTGCCAGCAGAGAGACTCTAGGGGATGGCTACACCTTC. This gives the protein CASRETLGDGYTF.

The chain joins TRBV12-5 to TRBJ2-1, with D possibly being TRBD2 (6 bases). CDR1 is LGHNT and CDR2 is FRNRAP in the germline V gene. CDR3 length: 14 amino acids. Deletions cut 7 bases from V and 5 bases from J, with 15 bases between. In nucleotides, the CDR3 is TGTGCTAGTGCCCCCCGGGAGATCCACAATGAGCAGTTCTTC. Protein sequence: CASAPREIHNEQFF.

The chain is built from TRBV7-3 and TRBJ1-5; no reliable D call. V lost 2 bases, J lost 2 bases, and 7 bases lay in between. The CDR3 sequence is 14 residues long. CDR1 and CDR2 from the germline V gene are SGHTA and FQGTGA. This chain's CDR3 is CASSLRGGNQPQHF. In DNA form, the CDR3 reads TGTGCCAGCAGCTTACGGGGTGGCAATCAGCCCCAGCATTTT.

This chain uses TRBV28 with TRBJ1-4; D is unclear. CDR3 length: 14 amino acids. CDR1 and CDR2 (germline): MDHEN, SYDVKM. Trimming took 5 bases from V and 8 from J, leaving 15 bases between them. CDR3 DNA: TGTGCCAGCAGTCAGCCGGGGAGTGGGGAAAAACTGTTTTTT. This encodes CASSQPGSGEKLFF.

This clone was seen more than once but under ten times. The CDR3 nucleotides are TGTGCCAGCAGTTACGTGGCAGGTGGAACCACTGAAGCTTTCTTT. This codes for CASSYVAGGTTEAFF. The chain carries TRBV6-5 and TRBJ1-1; no reliable D call. In germline, CDR1 is MNHEY, CDR2 SVGAGI. The length of the CDR3 is 15 residues. V lost 2 bases and J 4 bases, leaving 14 bases between the germline ends.

The chain recombines TRBV29-1 with TRBJ2-3; D is undetermined. Trimming cost V 5 bases and J 6 bases, with 12 bases left between them. This CDR3 is 12 amino acids long. Germline lookup yields CDR1 SQVTM and CDR2 ANQGSEA. CDR3 nucleotides: TGCAGCGTTAGGATGTCTAGGGATACGCAGTATTTT. Its protein is CSVRMSRDTQYF.

The rearrangement uses TRBV5-8 and TRBJ2-5; perhaps TRBD1 as D (6 bases). Germline assignment: CDR1 SGHTS and CDR2 YDEGEE. V lost 2 bases, J lost 5 bases, and 10 bases lay in between. The CDR3 extends over 13 amino acids. CDR3 DNA sequence: TGTGCCAGCAGCTTCAGGGGCGCGGAGACCCAGTACTTC. It encodes CASSFRGAETQYF.

The chain links TRBV19 to TRBJ2-5; 13 nucleotides line up with TRBD2. This CDR3 comprises 15 residues. V gave up 5 bases and J gave up 5 bases; unmatched junction bases: 5. Germline loops: CDR1 LNHDA, CDR2 SQIVND (reference sequence). CDR3 region: CASSAGLAGMETQYF. The CDR3 DNA reads TGTGCCAGTAGTGCGGGACTAGCGGGGATGGAGACCCAGTACTTC.